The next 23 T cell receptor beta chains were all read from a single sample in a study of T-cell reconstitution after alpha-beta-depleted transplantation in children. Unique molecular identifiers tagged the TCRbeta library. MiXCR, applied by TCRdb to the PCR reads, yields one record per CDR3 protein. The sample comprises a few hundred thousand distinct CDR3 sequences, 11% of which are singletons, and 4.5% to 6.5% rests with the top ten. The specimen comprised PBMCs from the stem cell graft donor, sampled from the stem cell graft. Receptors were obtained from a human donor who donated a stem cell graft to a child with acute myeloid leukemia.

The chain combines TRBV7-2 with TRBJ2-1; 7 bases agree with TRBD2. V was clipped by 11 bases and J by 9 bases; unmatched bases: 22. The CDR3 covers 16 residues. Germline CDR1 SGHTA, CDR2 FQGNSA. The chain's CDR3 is CAATRGVQVGWGEQFF. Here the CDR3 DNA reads TGTGCCGCAACTCGGGGGGTCCAGGTCGGGTGGGGTGAGCAGTTCTTC.

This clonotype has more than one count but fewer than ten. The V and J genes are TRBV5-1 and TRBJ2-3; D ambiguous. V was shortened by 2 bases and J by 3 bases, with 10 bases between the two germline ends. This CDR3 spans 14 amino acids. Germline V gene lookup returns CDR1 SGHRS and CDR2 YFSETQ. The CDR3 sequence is CASSLMSETDTQYF. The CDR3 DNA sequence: TGCGCCAGCAGCTTAATGAGCGAGACAGATACGCAGTATTTT.

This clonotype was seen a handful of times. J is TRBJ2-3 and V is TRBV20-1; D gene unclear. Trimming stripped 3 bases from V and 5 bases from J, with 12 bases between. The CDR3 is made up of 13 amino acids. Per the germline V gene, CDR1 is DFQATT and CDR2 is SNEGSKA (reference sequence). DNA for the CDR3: TGCAGTGCTAGTTTGCGGCAGGTAGATACGCAGTATTTT. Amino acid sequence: CSASLRQVDTQYF.

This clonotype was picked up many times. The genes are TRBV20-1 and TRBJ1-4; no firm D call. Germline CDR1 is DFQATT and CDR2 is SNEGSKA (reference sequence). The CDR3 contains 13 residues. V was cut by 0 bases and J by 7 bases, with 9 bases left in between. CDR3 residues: CSAREPGVEKLFF. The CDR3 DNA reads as TGCAGTGCTAGAGAGCCCGGGGTTGAAAAACTGTTTTTT.

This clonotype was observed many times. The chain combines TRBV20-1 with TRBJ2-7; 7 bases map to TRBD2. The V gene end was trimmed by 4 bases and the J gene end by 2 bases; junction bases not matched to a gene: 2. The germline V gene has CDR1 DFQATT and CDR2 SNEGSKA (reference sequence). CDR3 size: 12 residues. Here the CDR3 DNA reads TGCAGTGCTAAGCGGGGCCCCTACGAGCAGTACTTC. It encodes CSAKRGPYEQYF.

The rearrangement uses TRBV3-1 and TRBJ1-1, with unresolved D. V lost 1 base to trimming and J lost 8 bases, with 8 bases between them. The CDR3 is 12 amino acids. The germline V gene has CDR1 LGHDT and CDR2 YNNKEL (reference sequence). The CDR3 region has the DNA TGTGCCAGCAGCCAAGGAAATAGAGAAGCTTTCTTT. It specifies CASSQGNREAFF.

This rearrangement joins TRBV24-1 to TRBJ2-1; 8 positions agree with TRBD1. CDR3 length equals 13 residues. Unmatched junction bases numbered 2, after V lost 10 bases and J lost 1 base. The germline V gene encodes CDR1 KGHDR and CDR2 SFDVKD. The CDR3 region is CATQGASYNEQFF. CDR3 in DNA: TGTGCCACGCAGGGGGCGTCCTACAATGAGCAGTTCTTC.

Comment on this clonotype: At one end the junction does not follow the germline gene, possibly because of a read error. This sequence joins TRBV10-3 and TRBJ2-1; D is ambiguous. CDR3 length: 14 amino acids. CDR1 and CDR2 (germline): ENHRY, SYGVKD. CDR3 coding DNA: TGTGCCGCGCCCCGGTTGGCTTTCTACGATGAGCAGTTCTTC. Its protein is CAAPRLAFYDEQFF.

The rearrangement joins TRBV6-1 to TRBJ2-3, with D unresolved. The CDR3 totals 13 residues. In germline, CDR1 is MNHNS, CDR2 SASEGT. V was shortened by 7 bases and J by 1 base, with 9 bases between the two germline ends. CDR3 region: CASIAQGTDTQYF. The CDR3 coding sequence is TGTGCCAGCATAGCCCAGGGCACAGATACGCAGTATTTT.

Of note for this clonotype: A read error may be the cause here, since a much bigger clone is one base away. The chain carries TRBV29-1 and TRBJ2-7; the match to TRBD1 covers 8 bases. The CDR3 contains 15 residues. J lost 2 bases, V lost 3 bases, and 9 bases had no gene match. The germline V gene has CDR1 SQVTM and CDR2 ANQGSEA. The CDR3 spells CSVEDRVPLPYEQYF. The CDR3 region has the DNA TGCAGCGTTGAGGACAGGGTCCCCCTGCCCTACGAGCAGTACTTC.

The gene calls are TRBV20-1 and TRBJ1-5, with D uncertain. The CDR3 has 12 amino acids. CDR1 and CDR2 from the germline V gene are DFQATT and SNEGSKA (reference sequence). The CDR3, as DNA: TGCAGCGCGAAGGATAGCAATCAGCCCCAGCATTTT. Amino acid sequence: CSAKDSNQPQHF.

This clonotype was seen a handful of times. For the CDR3, the DNA is TGCGCCACCTCATACAGGAGCCAAGAGACCCAGTACTTC. As protein: CATSYRSQETQYF. The chain couples TRBV5-1 to TRBJ2-5; D may be TRBD1 (5 bases). This CDR3 comprises 13 residues. The germline V gene encodes CDR1 SGHRS and CDR2 YFSETQ. Trimming removed 9 bases from V and 1 base from J, with 13 bases in between. Full variable domain (remainder filled in from reference TRBV5-1 and TRBJ2-5): KAGVTQTPRYLIKTRGQQVTLSCSPISGHRSVSWYQQTPGQGLQFLFEYFSETQRNKGNFPGRFSGRQFSNSRSEMNVSTLELGDSALYLCATSYRSQETQYFGPGTRLLVL.

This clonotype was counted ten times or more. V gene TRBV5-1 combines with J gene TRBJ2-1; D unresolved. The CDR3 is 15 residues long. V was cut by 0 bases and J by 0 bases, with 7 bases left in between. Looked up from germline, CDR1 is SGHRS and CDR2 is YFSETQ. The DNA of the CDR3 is TGCGCCAGCAGCTTGGATCCGAGCTCCTACAATGAGCAGTTCTTC. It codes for CASSLDPSSYNEQFF. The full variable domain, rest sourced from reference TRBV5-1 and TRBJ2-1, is KAGVTQTPRYLIKTRGQQVTLSCSPISGHRSVSWYQQTPGQGLQFLFEYFSETQRNKGNFPGRFSGRQFSNSRSEMNVSTLELGDSALYLCASSLDPSSYNEQFFGPGTRLTVL.

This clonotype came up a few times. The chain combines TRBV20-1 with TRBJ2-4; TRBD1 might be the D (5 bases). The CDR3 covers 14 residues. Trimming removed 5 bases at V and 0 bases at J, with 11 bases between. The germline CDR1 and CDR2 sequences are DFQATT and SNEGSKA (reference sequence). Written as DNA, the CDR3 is TGCAGTGCTGGAAAGGACATAGCCAAAAACATTCAGTACTTC. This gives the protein CSAGKDIAKNIQYF.

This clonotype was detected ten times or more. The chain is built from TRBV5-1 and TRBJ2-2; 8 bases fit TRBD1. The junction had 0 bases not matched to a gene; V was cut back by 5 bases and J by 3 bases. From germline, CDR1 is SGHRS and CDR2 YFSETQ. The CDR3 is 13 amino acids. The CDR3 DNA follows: TGCGCCAGCAGGGACAGGGACACCGGGGAGCTGTTTTTT. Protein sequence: CASRDRDTGELFF.

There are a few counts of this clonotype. CDR3: CASSAGTLSLGYTF. CDR3 nucleotide sequence: TGTGCCAGCAGCGCCGGGACCCTCTCCTTGGGCTACACCTTC. V gene TRBV6-2 or TRBV6-3 combines with J gene TRBJ1-2; possible D gene TRBD1, 5 bases. This CDR3 has 14 residues. Trimming pared 6 bases from V and 8 bases from J, leaving 19 bases between. Germline V gives CDR1 MNHEY, CDR2 SVGEGT.

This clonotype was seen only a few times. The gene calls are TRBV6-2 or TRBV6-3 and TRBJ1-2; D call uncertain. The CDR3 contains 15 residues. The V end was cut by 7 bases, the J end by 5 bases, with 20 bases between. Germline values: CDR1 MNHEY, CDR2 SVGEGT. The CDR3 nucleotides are TGTGCCAGCACCGACGGGAGCCTGCGTGGTTATGGCTACACCTTC. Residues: CASTDGSLRGYGYTF.

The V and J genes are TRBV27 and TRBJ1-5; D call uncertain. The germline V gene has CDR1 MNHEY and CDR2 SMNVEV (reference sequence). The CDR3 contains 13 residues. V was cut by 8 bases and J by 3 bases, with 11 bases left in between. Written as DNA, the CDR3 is TGTGCCAGCTCTCTGTGGATCAATCAGCCCCAGCATTTT. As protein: CASSLWINQPQHF.

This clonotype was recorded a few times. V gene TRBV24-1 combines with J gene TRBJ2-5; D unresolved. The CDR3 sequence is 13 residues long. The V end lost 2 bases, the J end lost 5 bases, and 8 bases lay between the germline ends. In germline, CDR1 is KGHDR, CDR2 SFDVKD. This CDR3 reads CATSDYPDETQYF. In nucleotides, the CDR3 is TGTGCCACCAGTGATTATCCGGATGAGACCCAGTACTTC.

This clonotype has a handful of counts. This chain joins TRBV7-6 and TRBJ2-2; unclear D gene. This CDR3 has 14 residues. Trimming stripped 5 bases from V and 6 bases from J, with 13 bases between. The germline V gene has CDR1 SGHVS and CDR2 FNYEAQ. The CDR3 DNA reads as TGTGCCAGCAGCCCCCGCGGCCCTCCCGGGGAGCTGTTTTTT. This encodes CASSPRGPPGELFF.

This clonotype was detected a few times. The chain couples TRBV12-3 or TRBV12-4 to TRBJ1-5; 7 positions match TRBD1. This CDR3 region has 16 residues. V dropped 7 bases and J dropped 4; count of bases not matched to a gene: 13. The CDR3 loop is CASKLGVQGINQPQHF. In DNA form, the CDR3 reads TGTGCCAGCAAGCTGGGGGTACAGGGGATTAATCAGCCCCAGCATTTT.

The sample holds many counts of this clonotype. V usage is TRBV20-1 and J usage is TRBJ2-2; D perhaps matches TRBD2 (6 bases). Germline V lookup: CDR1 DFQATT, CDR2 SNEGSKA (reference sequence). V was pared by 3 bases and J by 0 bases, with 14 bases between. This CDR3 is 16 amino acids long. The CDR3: CSARELARTNTGELFF. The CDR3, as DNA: TGCAGTGCTAGGGAACTAGCCCGTACGAACACCGGGGAGCTGTTTTTT.

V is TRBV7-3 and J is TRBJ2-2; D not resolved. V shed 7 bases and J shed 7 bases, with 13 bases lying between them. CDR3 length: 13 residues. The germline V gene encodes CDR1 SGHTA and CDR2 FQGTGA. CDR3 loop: CASKPNGDGELFF. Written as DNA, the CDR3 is TGTGCCAGCAAACCAAACGGTGACGGGGAGCTGTTTTTT.